This paragraph covers one T cell receptor beta chain sequence. This clonotype was counted only a few times. No cognate antigen has been identified for it. No much larger clone is present one base from it, and per-base qualities are unavailable. Sequences MNHEY (CDR1) and SVGEGT (CDR2) are obtained from the germline V gene. V and J lose 0 bases and 2 bases, and a span of 8 bases separates them. From the cysteine through the phenylalanine, the CDR3 covers 15 amino acids. Just the 45-base CDR3 DNA is kept, in frame starting at base 1. This sample was taken from a study of T-cell reconstitution after alpha-beta-depleted transplantation in children (dated by TCRdb to about 2016). In the study overall: Using TCR repertoire profiling, the study quantitatively followed how T-cell immune reconstitution unfolded in children after TCRalphabeta/CD19-depleted allogeneic hematopoietic cell transplantation.

The library came from PCR. The reads were generated on an Illumina HiSeq 2500. TCR libraries were prepared with molecular barcoding, using unique molecular identifiers to normalize TCRbeta repertoire quantification. TCRdb reran the public reads through fastp at Q25 and MiXCR, keeping productive beta chains. Identical CDR3 protein sequences are pooled into one entry, listed with their most common genes and DNA. This sample is represented by hundreds of thousands of distinct CDR3 sequences; roughly 17% of them were singletons. In total, the top ten clones hold under 1.2% of the sample. The material was PBMCs from the stem cell graft donor, obtained from the stem cell graft. The chain was built from TRBV6-2 or TRBV6-3 and TRBJ1-5; confidence is insufficient to name the D gene. This TCR was sampled from a human donor who donated a stem cell graft to a child with acute myeloid leukemia. The CDR3 reads as follows: CASSYSWRGNQPQHF. The sequenced DNA: TGTGCCAGCAGTTACTCGTGGCGGGGCAATCAGCCCCAGCATTTT.